The clone carrying this TCR beta chain occurred a few times. Other DNA sequences of this sample code for an identical CDR3. CDR1 is KGHSH, CDR2 LQKENI, per germline. The CDR3 runs 14 residues. V was clipped by 3 bases and J by 6 bases; unmatched bases: 5. These data originate in a study of blood T cell repertoires in COVID-19. Looking at the study overall: Collection of acute and convalescent COVID-19 samples took place in the United States, Italy and Spain. T cells, B-cell-depleted T cells, or PBMCs supplied cDNA or gDNA.

Methods used by the authors: Reference gene primer amplification gave estimated nucleated cell counts. The method was immunoSEQ multiplex PCR; TCRdb's version includes in-frame clones alone and lacks a portion of them. D and trimming come from the DNA, and the V and J calls and clone size come from that table. Here the sample spans more than 95,000 clones, roughly 80% being singletons. Sequencing input: peripheral blood. The gene calls are TRBV18 and TRBJ2-4; 7 bases are shared with TRBD1. The receptor comes from a woman of 80 years or more with acute or convalescent COVID-19. The CDR3: CASSPSGTANIQYF. Here the CDR3 DNA reads TGTGCCAGCTCACCTTCCGGGACAGCAAACATTCAGTACTTC.